This T cell receptor (beta chain) was profiled in a study of T cells in Graves' hyperthyroidism and ophthalmopathy. The authors deemed Graves' hyperthyroidism stable absent ophthalmopathy progression within 18 months. Not enrolled were patients with uncontrolled infection, other autoimmune disease, pregnancy or lactation. Cells are PBMCs isolated from 10 ml of fresh blood. The source material, RNA transcripts, was used to amplify TCR beta CDR3 regions. HTBI primers drove first-round RT-PCR of the TCR CDR3. TCRdb re-called the multiplex PCR reads through MiXCR, storing one row per CDR3 protein. The sample lists hundreds of thousands of distinct CDR3 sequences, 16% occurring once. Study results and limitations: Before onset, by a median of 6.5 months, the model predicted ophthalmopathy.

Note on this clonotype: As yet, its antigen is unknown.

Sequenced sample: blood. This TCR was sampled from a woman aged 18-30 years with Graves' hyperthyroidism.

DNA for the CDR3: TGTGCCAGCGGCGGGTACACCGGGGAGCTGTTTTTT. Amino acid sequence: CASGGYTGELFF. V usage is TRBV9 and J usage is TRBJ2-2; the D gene is possibly TRBD2 (5 bases). CDR3 length equals 12 residues. Per the germline V gene, CDR1 is SGDLS and CDR2 is YYNGEE. Trimming removed 7 bases from V and 3 bases from J, with 7 bases in between.